This T cell receptor beta chain was captured in a study of T cells in Graves' hyperthyroidism and ophthalmopathy. Broader study findings: Stable hyperthyroidism was told apart from ophthalmopathy by a model built on 13 V-J features. Expanded thyroid clonotypes (above 0.001) were mostly also found in blood.

V gave up 1 base and J gave up 4 bases; unmatched junction bases: 6. The CDR3 has 16 residues. The germline gives CDR1 SEHNR, CDR2 FQNEAQ (reference sequence). This clonotype has a handful of counts. Its antigen remains unidentified. TCR beta CDR3 regions were amplified from RNA. The HTBI primer set was used in a first-round RT-PCR of the TCR CDR3. TCRdb analysed the multiplex PCR reads with MiXCR anew, one entry per CDR3 protein. This table has around 360,000 distinct CDR3 sequences, about 15% appearing once. Patients affected by ophthalmopathy presented a Clinical Activity Score of at least 3, a NOSPECS grade of at least 4, and disease duration below 3 months.

The clonotype was recovered from an older woman with Graves' ophthalmopathy. The gene calls are TRBV7-9 and TRBJ1-1; 10 bases fit TRBD1. Sequenced: blood. The CDR3 bases are TGTGCCAGCAGCTTAGGGACAGGGGGTTGGAGCACTGAAGCTTTCTTT. Translation: CASSLGTGGWSTEAFF.